The source of this T cell receptor beta chain is a study of T cells in Graves' hyperthyroidism and ophthalmopathy. Study results and limitations: Among clonotypes expanded in thyroid above 0.001, most were also found in blood. Ophthalmopathy cases were set apart from stable hyperthyroidism by a 13 V-J model.

Remarks on this clonotype: The antigen is unknown.

V was pared by 5 bases and J by 10 bases, with 17 bases between. The CDR3 spans 13 residues. From RNA transcripts, TCR beta CDR3 regions were amplified. An initial round of RT-PCR targeting the TCR CDR3 relied on the HTBI primer set. TCRdb re-called the multiplex PCR reads with MiXCR, one entry per CDR3 protein. The sample yields fewer than 400,000 distinct CDR3 sequences, 20% to 25% seen once. Sequencing used blood. The chain carries TRBV12-3 or TRBV12-4 and TRBJ1-1; D perhaps matches TRBD1 (5 bases). This clonotype was sampled from a man aged 50-60 years with Graves' hyperthyroidism. Written as DNA, the CDR3 is TGTGCCAGCAGTCAGCGGGGGGGGGTGGCAGCTTTCTTT. Protein product: CASSQRGGVAAFF.